These T cell receptor beta chains were read from a single sample in a study of lymphopenia after photon versus proton radiotherapy. The data were produced by immunoSEQ multiplex PCR, yet TCRdb's version contains in-frame clones alone and is incomplete. The data show 35,000 to 50,000 clones, about 93% seen once. Material: peripheral blood, obtained from a patient treated with photon-based radiotherapy. These receptors all stem from a man aged 55 to 69 with cholangiocarcinoma. Both conserved end residues are part of each CDR3. The order of the fields is D gene, V gene, J gene, clone size, CDR3 DNA, CDR3 protein. D genes are given only for firm matches. Clone size is shown for a subset of rows, as once, few, many or a class of expanded clone.

.	TRBV28	TRBJ1-2	.	TGTGCCAGCAGTTTACCACAGGGAAACTATGGCTACACCTTC	CASSLPQGNYGYTF
TRBD1	TRBV5-1	TRBJ2-1	.	TGCGCCAGCAGCTTGGATGGGACAGGGGAGGATGAGCAGTTCTTC	CASSLDGTGEDEQFF
.	TRBV4-2	TRBJ2-1	.	TGTGCCAGCAGCCAAGATGGCCCGGGGACTCAAAATGAGCAGTTCTTC	CASSQDGPGTQNEQFF
.	TRBV9	TRBJ2-2	once	TGTGCCAGCAGCCTTGGGTCACCGCCCGGGGAGCTGTTTTTT	CASSLGSPPGELFF
.	TRBV15	TRBJ1-1	once	TGTGCCACCAGCACCGACCAAATGAACACTGAAGCTTTCTTT	CATSTDQMNTEAFF
.	TRBV7-2	TRBJ1-2	once	TGTGCCAGCAGCTTAGCGGCAGAGGACTATGGCTACACCTTC	CASSLAAEDYGYTF
.	TRBV28	TRBJ2-5	.	TGTGCCAGCAGTTTGACCGGGAGGACCCAGTACTTC	CASSLTGRTQYF
TRBD2	TRBV11-1	TRBJ2-7	.	TGTGCCAGCAGCCGACTAGCGGCGATTACCTACGAGCAGTACTTC	CASSRLAAITYEQYF
TRBD1	TRBV27	TRBJ2-7	.	TGTGCCAGCAGTATCGGACAGGGGGCCCCCTACGAGCAGTACTTC	CASSIGQGAPYEQYF
.	TRBV28	TRBJ2-5	.	TGTGCCAGCAGTTTCAGAGAGACCCAGTACTTC	CASSFRETQYF
.	TRBV7-8	TRBJ1-2	.	TGTGCCAGCAGCTTAGTTGGGGGGAACTATGGCTACACCTTC	CASSLVGGNYGYTF
.	TRBV4-2	TRBJ2-7	.	TGTGCCAGCAGCCAAGAAACTTCCTACGAGCAGTACTTC	CASSQETSYEQYF
.	TRBV7-2	TRBJ2-5	.	TGTGCCAGCAGCACAGGGAACAGCAGGCAGACCCAGTACTTC	CASSTGNSRQTQYF
TRBD2	TRBV5-4	TRBJ2-1	.	TGTGCCAGCAGCCGGACTAGCGGGAGGAGTGAGCAGTTCTTC	CASSRTSGRSEQFF
.	TRBV6-1	TRBJ2-6	.	TGTGCCAGCAGTGAATGGGGACGGAGCTCTGGGGCCAACGTCCTGACTTTC	CASSEWGRSSGANVLTF
TRBD1	TRBV6-1	TRBJ1-2	.	TGTGCCAGCAGTGAAGTCCAGGGGGGTGGCTACACCTTC	CASSEVQGGGYTF
.	TRBV5-1	TRBJ2-3	.	TGCGCCAGCAGCCAAAGACCGAATACAGATACGCAGTATTTT	CASSQRPNTDTQYF
.	TRBV6-5	TRBJ1-2	.	TGTGCCAGCAGTTCAGGGAGAGGTAACTATGGCTACACCTTC	CASSSGRGNYGYTF
TRBD1	TRBV7-3	TRBJ2-1	.	TGTGCCAGCAGCCCGGACAGGCAGAATGAGCAGTTCTTC	CASSPDRQNEQFF
.	TRBV7-3	TRBJ2-1	.	TGTGCCAGCAGCCCCTTTGGGTCTCTCTCCAATGAGCAGTTCTTC	CASSPFGSLSNEQFF
TRBD1	TRBV6-5	TRBJ1-6	few	TGTGCCAGCAGAAAGGGACAGGGGCGAGGATCACCCCTCCACTTT	CASRKGQGRGSPLHF
.	TRBV4-1	TRBJ2-3	.	TGCGCCAGCAGCCACCTGAGCACAGATACGCAGTATTTT	CASSHLSTDTQYF
.	TRBV28	TRBJ2-7	.	TGTGCCAGCAATCCCCGGACCGGGGGCAGTTACGAGCAGTACTTC	CASNPRTGGSYEQYF
.	TRBV7-5	TRBJ2-2	.	TGTGCCAGAAGCTTAGGTCAGCGGGATAACACCGGGGAGCTGTTTTTT	CARSLGQRDNTGELFF
.	TRBV19	TRBJ1-1	.	TGTGCCAGTTGGACAGTGAACACTGAAGCTTTCTTT	CASWTVNTEAFF
.	TRBV5-1	TRBJ2-7	.	TGCGCCAGCAGCTCAGACTTGACGCTCGAGCAGTACTTC	CASSSDLTLEQYF
TRBD1	TRBV6-6	TRBJ2-5	.	TGTGCCAGCACTCGGACAGGGAATCAAGAGACCCAGTACTTC	CASTRTGNQETQYF
TRBD1	TRBV27	TRBJ2-5	.	TGTGCCAGCAGTATCCGGGACAGCCAAGAGACCCAGTACTTC	CASSIRDSQETQYF
.	TRBV28	TRBJ2-7	.	TGTGCCAGCAGCACACCTGGGCCACTTTACGAGCAGTACTTC	CASSTPGPLYEQYF
TRBD1	TRBV5-1	TRBJ2-7	.	TGCGCCAGCAGCTCGGATCACAGGGGCCTGTACGAGCAGTACTTC	CASSSDHRGLYEQYF
.	TRBV28	TRBJ2-3	.	TGTGCCAGCAGTTTTGTCGCGGGACTCACAGATACGCAGTATTTT	CASSFVAGLTDTQYF
TRBD1	TRBV6-1	TRBJ1-4	.	TGTGCCAGCAGTGGTGACAGGGCCTCGTTTAATGAAAAACTGTTTTTT	CASSGDRASFNEKLFF
TRBD2	TRBV2	TRBJ2-1	.	TGTGCCAGCAAACGGACCGTAGCGGGGGAGCAGTTCTTC	CASKRTVAGEQFF
.	TRBV27	TRBJ2-7	.	TGTGCCAGCAGTATAGCGGTGACGGACTCCTACGAGCAGTACTTC	CASSIAVTDSYEQYF
TRBD2	TRBV7-7	TRBJ2-3	.	TGTGCTAGCAGCCGATTAGCGGGAGGGCCTTTACGGACTCAGACAGATACGCAGTATTTT	CASSRLAGGPLRTQTDTQYF
.	TRBV7-2	TRBJ1-1	few	TGTGCCAGCAGTCGGGAGGGATCTATGAACACTGAAGCTTTCTTT	CASSREGSMNTEAFF
.	TRBV7-2	TRBJ2-3	.	TGTGCCAGCAGCTTACGGGCGCCAGATACGCAGTATTTT	CASSLRAPDTQYF
.	TRBV2	TRBJ2-7	.	TGTGCCAGCAGTGAACGTAACGAGTACTACGAGCAGTACTTC	CASSERNEYYEQYF
.	TRBV19	TRBJ1-5	.	TGTGCCAGTAGTATTAGGGACGGTATGGGGCAGCCCCAGCATTTT	CASSIRDGMGQPQHF
.	TRBV6-1	TRBJ2-4	.	TGTGCCAGCAGTGAAGATATCCTTGGCAGACCCAAAAACATTCAGTACTTC	CASSEDILGRPKNIQYF